This T cell receptor beta chain was sequenced during a study of T-cell memory formation after mild COVID-19. General study results and limits: Contracting clones from day 15 to 85 showed balanced CD4/CD8; later expanders favored CD4+. Second-wave clones peaking on day 37 lacked confirmed SARS-CoV-2 specificity. Within pre-infection memory, some responding clones were found, suggesting cross-reactive memory joined.

This clonotype turned up a few times. The antigen is unknown. Constant-segment primers were used for 5'RACE, and the resulting TCR alpha and TCR beta cDNA libraries carried sample barcodes and UMIs. TCRdb reanalysed the 5' RACE reads using MiXCR and keeps one entry per CDR3 protein. The table includes 550,000 to 600,000 distinct CDR3 sequences, about a fifth detected once. The CDR3 spans 11 residues. Per germline, CDR1 SQVTM and CDR2 ANQGSEA. Material: PBMCs or a T cell subset sorted from them (not recorded which). The receptor comes from an adult woman who had mild COVID-19 (a few samples of this study predate the infection). Cell type and time point are not known. The chain employs TRBV29-1 and TRBJ1-1; D ambiguous. CDR3 sequence (DNA): TGCCGAGTAGAGGCGGACACTGAAGCTTTCTTT. Translation gives CRVEADTEAFF.